The 4 T cell receptor beta chains below were found in one sample sequenced in a study of prognosis after radiotherapy for stage I lung cancer. Amplicons of TCR beta CDR3 were generated from genomic DNA by two-round multiplex PCR. Amplification during the initial PCR round employed primers specific to each TRBV and TRBJ gene. TCRdb reanalysed the multiplex PCR reads using MiXCR and keeps one entry per CDR3 protein. The sample shows tens of thousands of distinct CDR3 sequences, about 40% of them seen only once. The sample was PBMCs, taken before or after stereotactic body radiation therapy (not recorded which). Source of these receptors: a donor of 50 years or more with non-small cell lung cancer.

This clonotype has a single count. J is TRBJ2-7 and V is TRBV5-1; perhaps TRBD1 as D (5 bases). From germline, CDR1 is SGHRS and CDR2 YFSETQ. The CDR3 length is 15 residues. Trimming removed 4 bases at V and 3 bases at J, with 17 bases between. This CDR3 reads CASSVEGHGDYEQYF. The CDR3 coding sequence is TGCGCCAGCAGCGTCGAAGGACATGGGGACTACGAGCAGTACTTC.

Many counts were recorded for this clonotype. V is TRBV7-8 and J is TRBJ2-2; 9 nucleotides align to TRBD1. Looked up from germline, CDR1 is SGHVS and CDR2 is FQNEAQ. The CDR3 length is 14 residues. Trimming at V came to 5 bases and at J to 4 bases, leaving 2 bases not matched to a gene. CDR3 sequence reads: CASSRDRATGELFF. For the CDR3, the DNA is TGTGCCAGCAGCCGGGACAGGGCCACCGGGGAGCTGTTTTTT.

Comments on this clonotype: A read error may be the cause here, since a much bigger clone is one base away. V gene TRBV7-2 combines with J gene TRBJ2-5, with D unresolved. Germline CDR1 reads SGHTA; CDR2 reads FQGNSA. The ends were cut back, 7 bases at V and 4 bases at J, with 19 bases in the middle. There are 15 residues in the CDR3. The DNA for the CDR3 is TGTGCCAGCATCCCCCTTGGGGTAACTGGAGAGACCCAGTACTTC. This translates into CASIPLGVTGETQYF.

Many counts were recorded for this clonotype. The V and J genes are TRBV6-5 and TRBJ2-1, with TRBD2 identical over 10 bases. The CDR3 has 17 amino acids. The trim removed 0 bases at V and 7 bases at J, leaving 9 bases unmatched. Germline CDR1 is MNHEY and CDR2 is SVGAGI. CDR3 nucleotides: TGTGCCAGCAGTTACTCCGGAGCGGGAGGGCCTGGGAATGAGCAGTTCTTC. Amino acids: CASSYSGAGGPGNEQFF.